A single sample gave rise to the 2 T cell receptor beta chains below, sequenced in a study of vaccination and CD4 T cells after COVID-19. Sequencing of DNA taken from cultured CD4+ T cells relied on the Oncomine TCR Beta short-read assay. TCRdb reprocessed the PCR reads with MiXCR, giving one entry per CDR3 protein. The data hold under 15,000 distinct CDR3 sequences, with roughly 74% observed a single time. The treatment here: roughly 11-day PBMC culture with coronavirus spike peptide pools or control peptides (ViraFEST assay). Antigen specificity for these receptors is unknown. The sample taken for sequencing was CD4+ T cells from blood, cultured in vitro. These receptors came from a human donor who had recovered from COVID-19.

This clonotype was counted between two and nine times. The genes are TRBV11-3 and TRBJ1-1, with D perhaps TRBD1 (6 bases). Trimming shortened V by 4 bases and J by 3 bases, and 12 bases separated the two germline ends. Germline V gene data show CDR1 as SGHNT and CDR2 as YENEEA. This CDR3 comprises 14 residues. In DNA form, the CDR3 reads TGTGCCAGCAGCTCTGGGGGGCTTTACACTGAAGCTTTCTTT. Its translation is CASSSGGLYTEAFF.

The V and J genes are TRBV10-2 and TRBJ1-2; D remains ambiguous. V was trimmed by 2 bases and J by 8 bases, leaving 12 bases between them. The CDR3 covers 13 residues. CDR1 and CDR2 from the germline V gene are WSHSY and SAAADI. Here the CDR3 DNA reads TGCGCCAGCAGTGAGGGAGGCGATCGAGGCTACACCTTC. Translation: CASSEGGDRGYTF.